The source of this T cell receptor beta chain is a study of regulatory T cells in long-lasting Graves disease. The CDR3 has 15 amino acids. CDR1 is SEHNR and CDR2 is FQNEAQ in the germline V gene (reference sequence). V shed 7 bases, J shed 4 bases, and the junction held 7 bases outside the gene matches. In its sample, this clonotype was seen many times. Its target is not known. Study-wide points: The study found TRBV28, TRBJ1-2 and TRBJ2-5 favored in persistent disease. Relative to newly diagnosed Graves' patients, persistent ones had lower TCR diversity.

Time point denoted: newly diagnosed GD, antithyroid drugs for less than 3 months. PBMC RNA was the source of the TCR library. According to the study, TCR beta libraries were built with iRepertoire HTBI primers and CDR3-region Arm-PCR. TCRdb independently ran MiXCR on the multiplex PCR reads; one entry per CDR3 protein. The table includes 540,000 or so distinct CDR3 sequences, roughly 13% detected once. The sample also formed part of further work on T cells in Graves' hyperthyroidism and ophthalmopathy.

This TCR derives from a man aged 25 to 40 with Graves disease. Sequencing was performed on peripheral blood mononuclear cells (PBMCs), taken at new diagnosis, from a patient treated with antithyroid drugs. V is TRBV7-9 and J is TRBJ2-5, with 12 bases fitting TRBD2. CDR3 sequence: CASTETSGSGETQYF. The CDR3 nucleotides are TGTGCCAGCACCGAGACTAGCGGGAGTGGAGAGACCCAGTACTTC. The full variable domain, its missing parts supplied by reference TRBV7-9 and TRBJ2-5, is DTGVSQNPRHKITKRGQNVTFRCDPISEHNRLYWYRQTLGQGPEFLTYFQNEAQLEKSRLLSDRFSAERPKGSFSTLEIQRTEQGDSAMYLCASTETSGSGETQYFGPGTRLLVL.